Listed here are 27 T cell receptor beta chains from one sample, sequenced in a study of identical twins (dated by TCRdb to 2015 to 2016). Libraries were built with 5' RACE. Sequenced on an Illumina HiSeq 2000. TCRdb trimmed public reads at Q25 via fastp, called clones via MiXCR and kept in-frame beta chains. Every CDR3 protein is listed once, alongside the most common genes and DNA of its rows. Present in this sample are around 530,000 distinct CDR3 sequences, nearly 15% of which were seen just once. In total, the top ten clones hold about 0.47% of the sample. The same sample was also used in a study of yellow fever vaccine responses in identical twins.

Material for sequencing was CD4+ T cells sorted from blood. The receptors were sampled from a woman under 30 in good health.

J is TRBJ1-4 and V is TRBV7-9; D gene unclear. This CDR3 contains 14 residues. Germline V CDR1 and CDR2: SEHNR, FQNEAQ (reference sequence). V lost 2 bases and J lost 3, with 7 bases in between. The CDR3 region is CASSLSGSNEKLFF. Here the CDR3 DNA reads TGTGCCAGCAGCTTATCGGGGTCTAATGAAAAACTGTTTTTT.

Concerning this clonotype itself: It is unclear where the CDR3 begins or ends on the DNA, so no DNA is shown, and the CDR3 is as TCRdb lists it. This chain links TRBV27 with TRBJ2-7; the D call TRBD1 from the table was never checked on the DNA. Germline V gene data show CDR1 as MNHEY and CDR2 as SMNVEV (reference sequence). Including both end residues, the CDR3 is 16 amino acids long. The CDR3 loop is CASSLVMGQGGYEQYF.

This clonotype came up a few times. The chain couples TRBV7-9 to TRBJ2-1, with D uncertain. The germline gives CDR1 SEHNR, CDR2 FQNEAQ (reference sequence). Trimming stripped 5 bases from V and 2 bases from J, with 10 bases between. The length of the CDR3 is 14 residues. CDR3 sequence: CASSPPRAYNEQFF. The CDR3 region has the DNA TGTGCCAGCAGCCCACCCAGAGCCTACAATGAGCAGTTCTTC.

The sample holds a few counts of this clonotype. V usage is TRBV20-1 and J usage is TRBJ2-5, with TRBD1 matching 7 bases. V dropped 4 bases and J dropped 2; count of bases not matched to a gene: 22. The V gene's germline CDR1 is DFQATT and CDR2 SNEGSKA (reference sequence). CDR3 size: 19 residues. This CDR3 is CSAKETPGQYIDRQETQYF. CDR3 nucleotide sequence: TGCAGTGCTAAAGAAACGCCGGGACAGTACATCGACCGACAAGAGACCCAGTACTTC.

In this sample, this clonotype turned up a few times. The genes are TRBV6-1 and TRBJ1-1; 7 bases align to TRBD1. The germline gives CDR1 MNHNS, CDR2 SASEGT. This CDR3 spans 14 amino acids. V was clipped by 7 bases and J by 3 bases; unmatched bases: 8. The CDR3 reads CASTADRRYTEAFF. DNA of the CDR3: TGTGCCAGCACCGCGGACAGGAGGTACACTGAAGCTTTCTTT.

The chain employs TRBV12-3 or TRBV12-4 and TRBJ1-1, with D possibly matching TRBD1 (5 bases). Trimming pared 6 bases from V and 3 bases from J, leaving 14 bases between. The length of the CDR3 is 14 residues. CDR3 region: CASSPDLGDTEAFF. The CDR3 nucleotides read TGTGCCAGCAGCCCTGACCTGGGGGACACTGAAGCTTTCTTT.

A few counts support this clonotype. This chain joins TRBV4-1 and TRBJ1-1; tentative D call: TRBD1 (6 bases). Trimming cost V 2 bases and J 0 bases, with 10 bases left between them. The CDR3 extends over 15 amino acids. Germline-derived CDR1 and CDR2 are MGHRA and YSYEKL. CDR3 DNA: TGCGCCAGCAGCCAAAACAGGGTCATGAACACTGAAGCTTTCTTT. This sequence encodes CASSQNRVMNTEAFF.

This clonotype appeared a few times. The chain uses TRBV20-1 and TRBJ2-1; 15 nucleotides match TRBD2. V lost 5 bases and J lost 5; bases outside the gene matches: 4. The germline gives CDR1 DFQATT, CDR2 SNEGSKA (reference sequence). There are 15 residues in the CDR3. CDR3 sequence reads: CSAPGLAGGHNEQFF. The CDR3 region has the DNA TGCAGTGCTCCCGGACTAGCGGGGGGGCACAATGAGCAGTTCTTC.

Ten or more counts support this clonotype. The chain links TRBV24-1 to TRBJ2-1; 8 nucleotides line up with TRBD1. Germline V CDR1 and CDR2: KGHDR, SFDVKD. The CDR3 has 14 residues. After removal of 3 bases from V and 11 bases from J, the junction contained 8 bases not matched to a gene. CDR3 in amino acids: CATSDLGQGSKQFF. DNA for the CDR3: TGTGCCACCAGTGATCTCGGACAGGGCAGTAAGCAGTTCTTC.

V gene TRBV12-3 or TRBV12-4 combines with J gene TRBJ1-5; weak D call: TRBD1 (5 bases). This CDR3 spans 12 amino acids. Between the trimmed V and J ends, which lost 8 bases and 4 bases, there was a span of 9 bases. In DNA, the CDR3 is TGTGCCAGCGCGTGGGGGAATCAGCCCCAGCATTTT. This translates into CASAWGNQPQHF.

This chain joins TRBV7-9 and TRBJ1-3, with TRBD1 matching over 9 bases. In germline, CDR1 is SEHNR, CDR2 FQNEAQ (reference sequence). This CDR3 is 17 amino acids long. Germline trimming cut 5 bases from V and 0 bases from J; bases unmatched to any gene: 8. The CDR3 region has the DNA TGTGCCAGCAGCGGCCGACAGGGGGACGACTCTGGAAACACCATATATTTT. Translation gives CASSGRQGDDSGNTIYF. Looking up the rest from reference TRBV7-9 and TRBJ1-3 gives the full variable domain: DTGVSQNPRHKITKRGQNVTFRCDPISEHNRLYWYRQTLGQGPEFLTYFQNEAQLEKSRLLSDRFSAERPKGSFSTLEIQRTEQGDSAMYLCASSGRQGDDSGNTIYFGEGSWLTVV.

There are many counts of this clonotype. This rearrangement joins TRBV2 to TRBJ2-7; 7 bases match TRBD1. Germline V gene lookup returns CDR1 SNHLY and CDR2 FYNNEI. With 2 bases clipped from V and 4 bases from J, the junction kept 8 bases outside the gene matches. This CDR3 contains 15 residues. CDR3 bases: TGTGCCAGCAGTGAAAGGGACAGTGTATCTTACGAGCAGTACTTC. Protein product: CASSERDSVSYEQYF. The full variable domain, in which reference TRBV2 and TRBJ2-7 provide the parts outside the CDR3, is EPEVTQTPSHQVTQMGQEVILRCVPISNHLYFYWYRQILGQKVEFLVSFYNNEISEKSEIFDDQFSVERPDGSNFTLKIRSTKLEDSAMYFCASSERDSVSYEQYFGPGTRLTVT.

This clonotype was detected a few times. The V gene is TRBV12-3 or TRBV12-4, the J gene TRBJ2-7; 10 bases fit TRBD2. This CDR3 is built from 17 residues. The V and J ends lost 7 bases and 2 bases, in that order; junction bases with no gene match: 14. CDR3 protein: CASTQNGLAVRTYEQYF. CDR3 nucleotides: TGTGCCAGCACCCAAAATGGACTAGCGGTGCGAACCTACGAGCAGTACTTC.

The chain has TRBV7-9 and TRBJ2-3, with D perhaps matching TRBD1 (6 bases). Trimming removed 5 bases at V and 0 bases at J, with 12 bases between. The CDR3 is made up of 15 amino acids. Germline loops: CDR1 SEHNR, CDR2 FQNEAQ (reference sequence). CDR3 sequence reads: CASSPWDISTDTQYF. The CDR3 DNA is TGTGCCAGCAGCCCCTGGGACATTAGCACAGATACGCAGTATTTT.

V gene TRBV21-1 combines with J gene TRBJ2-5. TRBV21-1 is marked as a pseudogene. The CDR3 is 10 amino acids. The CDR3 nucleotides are TGTGCCAGAACGAGAGAGACCCAGTACTTC. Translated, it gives CARTRETQYF.

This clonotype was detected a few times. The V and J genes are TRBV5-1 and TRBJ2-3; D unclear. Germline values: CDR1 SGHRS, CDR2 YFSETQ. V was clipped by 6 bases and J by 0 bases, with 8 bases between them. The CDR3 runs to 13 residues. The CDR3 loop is CASTESSTDTQYF. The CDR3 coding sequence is TGCGCCAGCACGGAATCTAGCACAGATACGCAGTATTTT.

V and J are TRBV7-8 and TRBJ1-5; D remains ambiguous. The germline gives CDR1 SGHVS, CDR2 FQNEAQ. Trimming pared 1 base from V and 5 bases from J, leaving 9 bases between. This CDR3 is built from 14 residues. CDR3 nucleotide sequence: TGTGCCAGCAGCTTAGTGCAGGTCGATCAGCCCCAGCATTTT. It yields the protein CASSLVQVDQPQHF.

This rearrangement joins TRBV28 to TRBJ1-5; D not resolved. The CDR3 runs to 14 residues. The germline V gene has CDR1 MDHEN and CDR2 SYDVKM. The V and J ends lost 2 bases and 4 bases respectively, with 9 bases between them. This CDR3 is CASSLSRANQPQHF. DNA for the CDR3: TGTGCCAGCAGTTTAAGCAGAGCAAATCAGCCCCAGCATTTT.

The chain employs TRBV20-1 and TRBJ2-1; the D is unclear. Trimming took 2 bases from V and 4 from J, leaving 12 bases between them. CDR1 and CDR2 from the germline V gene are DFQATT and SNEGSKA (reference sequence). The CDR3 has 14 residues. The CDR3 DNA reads TGCAGTGCTAGATCCCACGAAATTTACAATGAGCAGTTCTTC. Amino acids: CSARSHEIYNEQFF.

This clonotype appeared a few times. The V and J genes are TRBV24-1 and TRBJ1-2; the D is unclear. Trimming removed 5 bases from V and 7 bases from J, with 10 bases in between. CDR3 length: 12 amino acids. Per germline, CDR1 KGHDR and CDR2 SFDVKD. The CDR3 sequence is CATSVGVGGYTF. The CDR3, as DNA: TGTGCCACCAGTGTCGGGGTAGGTGGCTACACCTTC.

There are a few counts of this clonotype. The DNA of the CDR3 is TGTGCCAGCAGCCGACTCTCGACTAGCCCTAACACCGGGGAGCTGTTTTTT. Its translation is CASSRLSTSPNTGELFF. The V gene is TRBV7-9, the J gene TRBJ2-2; 7 bases are a match to TRBD2. Trimming removed 5 bases from V and 2 bases from J; junction bases left unmatched: 11. Germline V lookup: CDR1 SEHNR, CDR2 FQNEAQ (reference sequence). The CDR3 contains 17 residues.

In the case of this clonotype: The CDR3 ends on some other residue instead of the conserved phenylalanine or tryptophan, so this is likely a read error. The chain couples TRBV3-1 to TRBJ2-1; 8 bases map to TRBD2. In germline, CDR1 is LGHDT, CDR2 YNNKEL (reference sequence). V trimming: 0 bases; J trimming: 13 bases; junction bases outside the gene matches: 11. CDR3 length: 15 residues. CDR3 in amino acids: CASSQDRGRSPEQFY. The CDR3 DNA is TGTGCCAGCAGCCAAGATCGCGGGAGGTCTCCTGAACAGTTCTAC.

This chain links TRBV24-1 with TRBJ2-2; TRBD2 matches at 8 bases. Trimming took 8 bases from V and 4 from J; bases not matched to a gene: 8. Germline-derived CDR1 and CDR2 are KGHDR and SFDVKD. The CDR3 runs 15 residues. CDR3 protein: CATTASGSVTGELFF. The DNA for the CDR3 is TGTGCCACCACCGCGAGCGGGAGCGTCACCGGGGAGCTGTTTTTT.

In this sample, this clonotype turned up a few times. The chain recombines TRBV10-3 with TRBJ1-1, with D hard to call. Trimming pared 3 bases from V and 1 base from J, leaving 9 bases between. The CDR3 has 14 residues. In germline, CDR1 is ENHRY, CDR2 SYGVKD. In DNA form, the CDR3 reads TGTGCCATCAGTGACTCTACACCGAACACTGAAGCTTTCTTT. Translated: CAISDSTPNTEAFF.

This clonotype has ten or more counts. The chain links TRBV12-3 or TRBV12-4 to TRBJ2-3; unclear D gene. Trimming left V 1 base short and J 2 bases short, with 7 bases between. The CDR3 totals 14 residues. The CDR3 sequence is CASSLDRLTDTQYF. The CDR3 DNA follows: TGTGCCAGCAGTTTAGACAGACTCACAGATACGCAGTATTTT.

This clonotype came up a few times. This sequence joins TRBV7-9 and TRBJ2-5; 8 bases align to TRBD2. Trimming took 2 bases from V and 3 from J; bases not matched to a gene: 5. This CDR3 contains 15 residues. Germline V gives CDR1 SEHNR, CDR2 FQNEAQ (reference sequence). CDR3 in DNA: TGTGCCAGCAGCTTACCGGGGACTAGAGAAGAGACCCAGTACTTC. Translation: CASSLPGTREETQYF.

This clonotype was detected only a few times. The CDR3 DNA follows: TGTGCCAGCAGCTTAGCCTCATGGGAGGAGCAGTACGTC. Its translation is CASSLASWEEQYV. The rearrangement uses TRBV7-9 and TRBJ2-7; maybe TRBD2 (5 bases). The germline gives CDR1 SEHNR, CDR2 FQNEAQ (reference sequence). Trimming stripped 0 bases from V and 7 bases from J, with 10 bases between. The CDR3 sequence is 13 residues long.